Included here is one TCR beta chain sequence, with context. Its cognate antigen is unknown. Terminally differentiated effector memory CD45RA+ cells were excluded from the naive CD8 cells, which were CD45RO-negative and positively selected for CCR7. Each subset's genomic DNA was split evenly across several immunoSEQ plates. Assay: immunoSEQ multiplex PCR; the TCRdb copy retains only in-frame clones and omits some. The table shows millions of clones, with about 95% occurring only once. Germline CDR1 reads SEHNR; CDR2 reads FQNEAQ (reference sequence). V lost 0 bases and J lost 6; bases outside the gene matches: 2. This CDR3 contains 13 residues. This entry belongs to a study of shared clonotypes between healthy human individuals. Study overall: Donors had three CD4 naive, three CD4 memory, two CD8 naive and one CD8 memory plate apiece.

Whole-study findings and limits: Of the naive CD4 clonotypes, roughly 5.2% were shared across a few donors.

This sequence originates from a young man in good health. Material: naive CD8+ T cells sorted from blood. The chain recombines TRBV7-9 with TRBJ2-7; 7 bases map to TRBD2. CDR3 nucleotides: TGTGCCAGCAGCTTAGCGGGAGGGTTCGAGCAGTACTTC. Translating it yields CASSLAGGFEQYF.